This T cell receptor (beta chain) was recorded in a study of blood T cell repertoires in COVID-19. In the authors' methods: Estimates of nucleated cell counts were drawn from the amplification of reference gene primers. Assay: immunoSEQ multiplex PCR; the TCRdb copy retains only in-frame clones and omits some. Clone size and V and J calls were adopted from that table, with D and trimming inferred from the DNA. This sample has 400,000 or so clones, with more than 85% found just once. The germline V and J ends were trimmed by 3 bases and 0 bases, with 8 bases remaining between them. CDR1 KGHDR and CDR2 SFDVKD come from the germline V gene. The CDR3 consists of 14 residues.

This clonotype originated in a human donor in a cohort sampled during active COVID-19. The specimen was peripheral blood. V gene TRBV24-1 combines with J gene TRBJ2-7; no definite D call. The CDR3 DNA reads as TGTGCCACCAGTGATGAGGTTGGCTCCTACGAGCAGTACTTC. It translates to CATSDEVGSYEQYF.